These T cell receptor beta chains were read from a single sample in a study of blood T cell repertoires in COVID-19. Sequencing was performed with immunoSEQ multiplex PCR; in TCRdb, only in-frame clones are kept and a portion is missing. The data contain over 200,000 clones, roughly nine tenths of them singletons. Material for sequencing was PBMCs or T cells enriched from blood (not recorded which). These receptors were obtained from a young man who had recovered from COVID-19. Both conserved end residues are part of each CDR3. Fields, in order: clone size, J gene, V gene, D gene, CDR3 DNA, CDR3 protein. The D gene is left open where the match is weak. A clone size is listed for some rows: how often the clone was seen (once, few, many), or a class if it is expanded.

size: -; J: TRBJ1-2; V: TRBV7-8; D: TRBD1; DNA: TGTGCCAGCAGCGTCGGGCGGACAGGGGAACATGGCTACACCTTC; CDR3: CASSVGRTGEHGYTF
size: -; J: TRBJ2-7; V: TRBV7-9; D: -; DNA: TGTGCCAGCAGCTTTCGGCCGGGTGAGGCCGAGCAGTACTTC; CDR3: CASSFRPGEAEQYF
size: -; J: TRBJ2-1; V: TRBV3-1/TRBV3-2; D: TRBD2; DNA: TGTGCCAGCGGGACTAGCGGGGAGTTCTTC; CDR3: CASGTSGEFF
size: -; J: TRBJ1-5; V: TRBV9; D: -; DNA: TGTGCCAGCAGCGTTGGCGGGGGCGACCAGCCCCAGCATTTT; CDR3: CASSVGGGDQPQHF
size: -; J: TRBJ2-5; V: TRBV15; D: TRBD2; DNA: TGTGCCACCAGCAGAGGAGGGAGACTAGCGGGGGGCCCGACTAGTCAAGAGACCCAGTACTTC; CDR3: CATSRGGRLAGGPTSQETQYF
size: -; J: TRBJ1-4; V: TRBV19; D: TRBD1; DNA: TGTGCCAGTAGTTCCGGACAGGGGGTAAGGAAGAATGAAAAACTGTTTTTT; CDR3: CASSSGQGVRKNEKLFF
size: once; J: TRBJ1-2; V: TRBV19; D: -; DNA: TGTGCCAGTAGTATTGGCTCAGGTGATGGCTACACCTTC; CDR3: CASSIGSGDGYTF
size: -; J: TRBJ1-1; V: TRBV7-9; D: -; DNA: TGTGCCAGCAGCTTAAGCAGGTTTGAAGCTTTCTTT; CDR3: CASSLSRFEAFF
size: once; J: TRBJ1-3; V: TRBV7-8; D: TRBD1; DNA: TGTGCCAGCAGCCCCTGGACAGGGAGTCCTGGAAACACCATATATTTT; CDR3: CASSPWTGSPGNTIYF
size: -; J: TRBJ2-1; V: TRBV9; D: TRBD2; DNA: TGTGCCAGCAGCGTAGACGGGGGGTCCTACAATGAGCAGTTCTTC; CDR3: CASSVDGGSYNEQFF
size: -; J: TRBJ2-3; V: TRBV28; D: -; DNA: TGTGCCAGCACCAACCCCTTCGGTGTAAGCCGGGCGGGTAGCACAGATACGCAGTATTTT; CDR3: CASTNPFGVSRAGSTDTQYF
size: once; J: TRBJ2-1; V: TRBV7-2; D: TRBD1; DNA: TGTGCCAGCAGCCTGCTCGGGACAGGGTACAATGAGCAGTTCTTC; CDR3: CASSLLGTGYNEQFF
size: -; J: TRBJ1-5; V: TRBV19; D: -; DNA: TGTGCCAGTAGTATTACAGGGAATAATCAGCCCCAGCATTTT; CDR3: CASSITGNNQPQHF
size: once; J: TRBJ1-5; V: TRBV23-1; D: -; DNA: TGCGCCAGCACCCCGAGGGACAACTCTTATAGCAATCAGCCCCAGCATTTT; CDR3: CASTPRDNSYSNQPQHF
size: once; J: TRBJ2-1; V: TRBV3-1/TRBV3-2; D: TRBD2; DNA: TGTGCCAGCAGCCAAGAGCGGGAGGCCTACAATGAGCAGTTCTTC; CDR3: CASSQEREAYNEQFF
size: -; J: TRBJ2-5; V: TRBV5-5; D: TRBD2; DNA: TGTGCCAGCAGCTTAGACCCGGGACTAGCCTCTGAGACCCAGTACTTC; CDR3: CASSLDPGLASETQYF
size: -; J: TRBJ1-2; V: TRBV19; D: -; DNA: TGTGCCAGTAGTATTACAGGACGCCGCGCCTTC; CDR3: CASSITGRRAF
size: -; J: TRBJ2-2; V: TRBV2; D: -; DNA: TGTGCCAGCAAAGTAGGGGTCGCCAACACCGGGGAGCTGTTTTTT; CDR3: CASKVGVANTGELFF
size: -; J: TRBJ2-7; V: TRBV9; D: TRBD1; DNA: TGTGCCAGCAGCGCCCGAGGGGACAGCCCCTACGAGCAGTACTTC; CDR3: CASSARGDSPYEQYF
size: -; J: TRBJ1-5; V: TRBV9; D: -; DNA: TGTGCCAGCAGCCCCGAGGGCCATAGCAATCAGCCCCAGCATTTT; CDR3: CASSPEGHSNQPQHF